Listed below are T cell receptor beta chains from one sample, sequenced in a study of glioma-infiltrating T cells after dendritic cell vaccination. Profiled with immunoSEQ multiplex PCR; TCRdb holds only in-frame clones, not every one. Here the sample spans 85,000 to 95,000 clones, more than 75% being singletons. Here the sequenced sample was blood, taken before dendritic cell vaccination. These receptors originate from a human donor with glioblastoma. Each CDR3 is given with its conserved first and last residue. D genes are given only for firm matches. Rows give clone size only sometimes, using once, few, many, or a class for an expanded clone.

clone size	V gene	J gene	D gene	CDR3 DNA	CDR3 protein
NA	TRBV5-1	TRBJ2-1	NA	TGCGCCAGCAGCCTTGGGCAGGGAAGCAACAATGAGCAGTTCTTC	CASSLGQGSNNEQFF
once	TRBV2	TRBJ1-4	NA	TGTGCCAGCAATACAGGGCCAACTAATGAAAAACTGTTTTTT	CASNTGPTNEKLFF
NA	TRBV2	TRBJ2-1	TRBD1	TGTGCCAGCAGTGATATGGGACAGGGGGCTATTGAGCAGTTCTTC	CASSDMGQGAIEQFF
NA	TRBV7-3	TRBJ2-7	TRBD2	TGTGCCAGCAGCCCCGGACTAGCGGGAGACGAGCAGTACTTC	CASSPGLAGDEQYF
NA	TRBV15	TRBJ1-3	NA	TGTGCCACCAGCAGAGTAGAGGCTTCGAGCTCTGGAAACACCATATATTTT	CATSRVEASSSGNTIYF
NA	TRBV7-9	TRBJ2-5	TRBD2	TGTGCCAGCAGTCCACCGGGGGGGGAAGAGACCCAGTACTTC	CASSPPGGEETQYF
NA	TRBV19	TRBJ1-5	NA	TGTGCCAGTAGTATAGGGGTTGGGCAGAACAATCAGCCCCAGCATTTT	CASSIGVGQNNQPQHF
NA	TRBV5-1	TRBJ2-7	NA	TGCGCCAGCAGCGCGCCGGCAGGGTCAATCTCGGCCGAGCAGTACTTC	CASSAPAGSISAEQYF
NA	TRBV6-5	TRBJ1-2	NA	TGTGCCAGCAGTTACTCGGGCAGACCCTACTATGGCTACACCTTC	CASSYSGRPYYGYTF
NA	TRBV7-2	TRBJ2-3	NA	TGTGCCAGCAGCTTTACGGGGGGCGACACAGATACGCAGTATTTT	CASSFTGGDTDTQYF
once	TRBV5-1	TRBJ2-2	NA	TGCGCCAGCAGCATCGAGGGAACCGGGGAGCTGTTTTTT	CASSIEGTGELFF
NA	TRBV6-1	TRBJ2-1	TRBD1	TGTGCCAGCAGTGTACTCGCCGGGACAGGGGGAAACAATGAGCAGTTCTTC	CASSVLAGTGGNNEQFF
NA	TRBV6-5	TRBJ2-2	TRBD1	TGTGCCAGCATGAGGGACAGGGGCGTAACCGGGGAGCTGTTTTTT	CASMRDRGVTGELFF
NA	TRBV19	TRBJ2-7	TRBD2	TGTGCCAGTAGAAATGTCGCGGGGGGGTACGAGCAGTACTTC	CASRNVAGGYEQYF
NA	TRBV27	TRBJ2-5	TRBD1	TGTGCCAGCAGGAAGGACAGGGTAGGGGGAGAGACCCAGTACTTC	CASRKDRVGGETQYF
NA	TRBV5-1	TRBJ2-1	TRBD2	TGCGCCAGCAGCGGGGGACTAGCGGGAGGGCCGGGAAATGAGCAGTTCTTC	CASSGGLAGGPGNEQFF
NA	TRBV7-2	TRBJ2-3	NA	TGTGCCAGCAGCTTAGGAGTCAGGCCTTCCACAGATACGCAGTATTTT	CASSLGVRPSTDTQYF
NA	TRBV7-6	TRBJ2-5	NA	TGTGCCAGCAGCAAAAGACAGGACGGGGGGGAGACCCAGTACTTC	CASSKRQDGGETQYF
NA	TRBV5-1	TRBJ2-1	TRBD2	TGCGCCAGCAGCCGTACACTAGCGGGAGGCCACAATGAGCAGTTCTTC	CASSRTLAGGHNEQFF
NA	TRBV6-5	TRBJ2-1	NA	TGTGCCAGCAGCCGCCTTCCAACCGGGGGTGAGCAGTTCTTC	CASSRLPTGGEQFF
few	TRBV9	TRBJ2-1	NA	TGTGCCAGCAGCGTAGGCGGAGGGGAGGACGATGAGCAGTTCTTC	CASSVGGGEDDEQFF
NA	TRBV4-1	TRBJ1-1	NA	TGCGCCAGCAGCACACACAAAAACAGGGAAGGCGAAGCTTTCTTT	CASSTHKNREGEAFF
NA	TRBV15	TRBJ2-4	NA	TGTGCCACCAGCAGAGATGGTAGCTTAGCCAAAAACATTCAGTACTTC	CATSRDGSLAKNIQYF
NA	TRBV5-1	TRBJ2-6	NA	TGCGCCAGCAGCTTGGTTACGGGTAATGGGGCCAACGTCCTGACTTTC	CASSLVTGNGANVLTF
NA	TRBV25-1	TRBJ2-5	NA	TGTGCCAGCAGTGAATCGAACAGGCAAGAGACCCAGTACTTC	CASSESNRQETQYF